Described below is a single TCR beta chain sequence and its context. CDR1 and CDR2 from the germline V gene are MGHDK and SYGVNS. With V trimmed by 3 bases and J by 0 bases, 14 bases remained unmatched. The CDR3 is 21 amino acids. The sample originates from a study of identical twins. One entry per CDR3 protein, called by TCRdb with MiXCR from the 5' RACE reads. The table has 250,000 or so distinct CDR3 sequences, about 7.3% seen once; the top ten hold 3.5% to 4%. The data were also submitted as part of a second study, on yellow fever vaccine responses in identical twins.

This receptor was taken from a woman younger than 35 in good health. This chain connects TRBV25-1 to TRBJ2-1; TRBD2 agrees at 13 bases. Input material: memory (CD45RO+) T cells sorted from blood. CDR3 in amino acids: CASSDIIPGTSGITSYNEQFF. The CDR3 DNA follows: TGTGCCAGCAGTGATATTATACCCGGGACTAGCGGGATTACCTCCTACAATGAGCAGTTCTTC.